A selection of T cell receptor beta chains follows, all from one sample in a study of vaccination effects on CD4 cells after COVID-19. Their antigen targets remain unknown. TCRdb keeps only in-frame clones here, not all; method: immunoSEQ multiplex PCR. The profile shows approximately 74,000 clones, over 70% of them singletons. The material sequenced was CD4+ T cells from PBMCs cultured with HCoV-OC43 spike peptides, taken after COVID-19 vaccination. The receptors derive from a human donor who received a COVID-19 vaccine. Each CDR3 is given with its conserved first and last residue. D genes are given only for firm matches. Clone size is not always given. Where it is, it says once, few, many or a class for expanded clones.

v_call	d_call	clone_size	j_call	cdr3_aa	cdr3_nt
TRBV25-1	.	.	TRBJ1-2	CASSPAVQTGYTF	TGTGCCAGCAGTCCAGCCGTGCAGACTGGCTACACCTTC
TRBV7-9	.	.	TRBJ1-5	CASSLSLNQPQHF	TGTGCCAGCAGCTTATCTTTAAATCAGCCCCAGCATTTT
TRBV12-3/TRBV12-4	.	.	TRBJ1-2	CASSTSNYGYTF	TGTGCCAGCAGCACCAGCAACTATGGCTACACCTTC
TRBV28	.	.	TRBJ1-4	CASSFQAREKLFF	TGTGCCAGCAGTTTTCAGGCTCGGGAAAAACTGTTTTTT
TRBV20-1	.	.	TRBJ1-1	CSAYRTEAFF	TGCAGTGCTTATCGGACTGAAGCTTTCTTT
TRBV5-1	.	.	TRBJ2-3	CASSSGTQVNTQYF	TGCGCCAGCAGCTCCGGGACCCAGGTGAATACGCAGTATTTT
TRBV6-5	TRBD1	.	TRBJ1-2	CASIKQGARGYTF	TGTGCCAGCATCAAACAGGGGGCGAGGGGCTACACCTTC
TRBV7-2	TRBD1	.	TRBJ1-2	CASSLGTVYGYTF	TGTGCCAGCAGCTTGGGGACAGTCTATGGCTACACCTTC
TRBV30	.	.	TRBJ2-2	CAWSDVWSGELFF	TGTGCCTGGAGTGACGTTTGGTCCGGGGAGCTGTTTTTT
TRBV7-8	.	.	TRBJ2-2	CASSSRGARGARWNTGELFF	TGTGCCAGCAGCTCCCGCGGGGCCAGGGGGGCCCGGTGGAACACCGGGGAGCTGTTTTTT
TRBV9	.	.	TRBJ1-6	CASSVGQHNSPLHF	TGTGCCAGCAGCGTAGGACAGCATAATTCACCCCTCCACTTT
TRBV25-1	.	.	TRBJ2-3	CASSEYQGGATQYF	TGTGCCAGCAGTGAATATCAGGGGGGCGCTACGCAGTATTTT
TRBV19	TRBD1	.	TRBJ1-5	CASSFSGTAFGGNQPQHF	TGTGCCAGTAGTTTTTCCGGGACAGCCTTTGGGGGCAATCAGCCCCAGCATTTT
TRBV6-5	.	.	TRBJ1-3	CASGWGLSGNTIYF	TGTGCCAGCGGCTGGGGGCTCTCTGGAAACACCATATATTTT
TRBV4-1	.	.	TRBJ1-4	CASSQKADGEGEKLFF	TGCGCCAGCAGCCAGAAAGCCGACGGTGAGGGTGAAAAACTGTTTTTT
TRBV7-7	.	.	TRBJ1-3	CASSLEYGRGNTIYF	TGTGCCAGCAGCTTAGAGTACGGTAGAGGAAACACCATATATTTT
TRBV6-5	.	.	TRBJ1-2	CASRRTPNYGYTF	TGTGCCAGCAGAAGGACCCCTAACTATGGCTACACCTTC
TRBV6-2/TRBV6-3	.	.	TRBJ1-1	CASSYLGKNTEAFF	TGTGCCAGCAGTTACCTAGGAAAGAACACTGAAGCTTTCTTT
TRBV6-1	.	.	TRBJ1-6	CASSEWWGRYNSPLHF	TGTGCCAGCAGTGAATGGTGGGGGAGGTATAATTCACCCCTCCACTTT
TRBV5-1	TRBD1	.	TRBJ2-1	CASSWGQGAFRNEQFF	TGCGCCAGCAGCTGGGGACAGGGGGCATTTCGGAATGAGCAGTTCTTC
TRBV5-8	TRBD2	.	TRBJ2-5	CASSFSGVYETQYF	TGTGCCAGCAGCTTTAGCGGGGTCTATGAGACCCAGTACTTC
TRBV5-8	.	.	TRBJ2-5	CASPTWSGQETQYF	TGTGCCAGCCCCACGTGGAGCGGCCAAGAGACCCAGTACTTC
TRBV5-1	TRBD1	few	TRBJ1-2	CASSEGQGNYGYTF	TGCGCCAGCAGCGAGGGACAGGGTAACTATGGCTACACCTTC
TRBV9	TRBD1	.	TRBJ2-3	CASSPRTGTYTDTQYF	TGTGCCAGCAGCCCCCGGACAGGGACTTACACAGATACGCAGTATTTT
TRBV4-1	TRBD2	.	TRBJ2-1	CASSQELAGLYNEQFF	TGCGCCAGCAGCCAAGAACTAGCGGGGCTATACAATGAGCAGTTCTTC
TRBV6-5	.	.	TRBJ2-5	CASRAPGVQETQYF	TGTGCCAGCAGAGCCCCAGGGGTACAAGAGACCCAGTACTTC
TRBV6-2/TRBV6-3	.	.	TRBJ1-1	CASSSAQGNTEAFF	TGTGCCAGCAGTTCCGCCCAGGGGAACACTGAAGCTTTCTTT
TRBV24-1	.	.	TRBJ2-1	CATSEGGFSYNEQFF	TGTGCCACCAGTGAAGGAGGGTTCTCCTACAATGAGCAGTTCTTC
TRBV19	.	.	TRBJ1-5	CASSIGVSNQPQHF	TGTGCCAGTAGTATAGGCGTGAGCAATCAGCCCCAGCATTTT
TRBV5-1	.	.	TRBJ1-1	CASSRGTLEEAFF	TGCGCCAGCAGCCGCGGGACACTAGAGGAAGCTTTCTTT
TRBV12-3/TRBV12-4	TRBD1	.	TRBJ2-5	CASSRGQGETQYF	TGTGCCAGCAGTCGAGGACAGGGAGAGACCCAGTACTTC
TRBV30	.	.	TRBJ2-1	CAWSVGWGKFNEQFF	TGTGCCTGGAGTGTAGGATGGGGGAAATTCAATGAGCAGTTCTTC
TRBV7-9	.	.	TRBJ2-6	CASSSSRLSYGANVLTF	TGTGCCAGCAGCTCATCGAGGCTCTCTTATGGGGCCAACGTCCTGACTTTC
TRBV5-5	.	.	TRBJ2-2	CASSPRDSTVNTGELFF	TGTGCCAGCAGCCCACGGGACTCGACAGTGAACACCGGGGAGCTGTTTTTT
TRBV7-8	.	.	TRBJ1-5	CASSLDTVNQPQHF	TGTGCCAGCAGCTTAGACACAGTCAATCAGCCCCAGCATTTT
TRBV7-2	.	.	TRBJ2-1	CASSLQGSGYEQFF	TGTGCCAGCAGCTTACAGGGATCGGGCTATGAGCAGTTCTTC
TRBV5-5	.	.	TRBJ1-5	CASSFSSNQPQHF	TGTGCCAGCAGCTTTAGCAGCAATCAGCCCCAGCATTTT
TRBV28	.	once	TRBJ1-3	CASSVINSGNTIYF	TGTGCCAGCAGTGTGATTAACTCTGGAAACACCATATATTTT
TRBV5-4	.	.	TRBJ1-2	CASYSPPRDLGGYTF	TGTGCCAGCTACTCTCCCCCCCGGGACTTGGGTGGCTACACCTTC
TRBV6-6	.	once	TRBJ2-3	CASSYRYSTDTQYF	TGTGCCAGCAGTTACAGATACTCCACAGATACGCAGTATTTT
TRBV19	TRBD1	.	TRBJ1-4	CASSSYRGSNEKLFF	TGTGCCAGTAGTTCGTACAGGGGGTCAAATGAAAAACTGTTTTTT
TRBV5-1	.	.	TRBJ2-5	CASSFQETQYF	TGCGCCAGCAGCTTTCAAGAGACCCAGTACTTC
TRBV14	TRBD1	.	TRBJ1-2	CASSPYRGRGYGYTF	TGTGCCAGCAGCCCTTACAGGGGGCGAGGCTATGGCTACACCTTC
TRBV5-4	TRBD2	few	TRBJ2-1	CASTKVAGGVYNEQFF	TGTGCCAGCACTAAGGTAGCGGGGGGCGTCTACAATGAGCAGTTCTTC
TRBV7-2	TRBD1	once	TRBJ2-5	CASRRGQGAQETQYF	TGTGCCAGCAGGAGGGGACAGGGGGCCCAAGAGACCCAGTACTTC